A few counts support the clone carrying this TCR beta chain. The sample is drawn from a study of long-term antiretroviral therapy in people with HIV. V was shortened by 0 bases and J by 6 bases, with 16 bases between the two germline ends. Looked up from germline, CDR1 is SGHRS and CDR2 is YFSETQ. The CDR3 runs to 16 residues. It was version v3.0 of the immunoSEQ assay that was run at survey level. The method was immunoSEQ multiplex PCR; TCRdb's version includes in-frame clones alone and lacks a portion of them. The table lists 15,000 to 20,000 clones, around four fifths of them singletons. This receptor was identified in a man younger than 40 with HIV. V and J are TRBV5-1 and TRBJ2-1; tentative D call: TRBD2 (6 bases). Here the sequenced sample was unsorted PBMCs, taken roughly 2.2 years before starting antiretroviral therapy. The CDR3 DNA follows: TGCGCCAGCAGCTTGGGCGGGACGCCTTCGAGCAATGAGCAGTTCTTC. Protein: CASSLGGTPSSNEQFF.